Reported below is one T cell receptor beta chain. Germline V gene data show CDR1 as KGHDR and CDR2 as SFDVKD. The CDR3 loop spans 16 amino acids. Trimming left V 4 bases short and J 3 bases short, with 15 bases between. Authors' methods: Amplification of reference gene primers provided the estimated nucleated cell counts. Assay: immunoSEQ multiplex PCR; the TCRdb copy retains only in-frame clones and omits some. The V and J calls and clone size are taken from that table; D and trimming were inferred from the DNA. Among 190,000 or so clones, about 87% were seen once, and the ten largest hold roughly 2.5%. The source of the sample is a study of blood T cell repertoires in COVID-19. Overall study context: Spain, Italy and the United States supplied samples that represented acute and convalescent COVID-19. Sources were T cells, B-cell-depleted T cells, or PBMCs; the material itself was cDNA or gDNA.

This TCR derives from a middle-aged man with active or convalescent COVID-19. Sequenced input: peripheral blood. J is TRBJ1-5 and V is TRBV24-1; no definite D call. CDR3 DNA sequence: TGTGCCACCAGTGAAAGGATCAGGTTGGACAATCAGCCCCAGCATTTT. Its translation is CATSERIRLDNQPQHF.